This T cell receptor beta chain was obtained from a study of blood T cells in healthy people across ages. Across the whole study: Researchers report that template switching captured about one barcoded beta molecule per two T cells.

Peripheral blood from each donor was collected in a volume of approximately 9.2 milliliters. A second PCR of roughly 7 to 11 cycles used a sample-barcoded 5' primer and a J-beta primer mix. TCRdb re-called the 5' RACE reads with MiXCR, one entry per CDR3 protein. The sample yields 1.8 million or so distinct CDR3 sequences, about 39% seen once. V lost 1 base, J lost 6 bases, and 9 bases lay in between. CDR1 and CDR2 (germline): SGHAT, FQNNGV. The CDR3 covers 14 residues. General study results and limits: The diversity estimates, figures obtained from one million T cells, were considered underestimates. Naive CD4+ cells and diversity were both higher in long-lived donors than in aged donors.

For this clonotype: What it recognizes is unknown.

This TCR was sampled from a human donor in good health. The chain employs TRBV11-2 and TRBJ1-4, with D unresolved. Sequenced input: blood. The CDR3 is CASSLGRFYEKLFF. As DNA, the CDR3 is TGTGCCAGCAGCTTAGGCCGTTTTTATGAAAAACTGTTTTTT.